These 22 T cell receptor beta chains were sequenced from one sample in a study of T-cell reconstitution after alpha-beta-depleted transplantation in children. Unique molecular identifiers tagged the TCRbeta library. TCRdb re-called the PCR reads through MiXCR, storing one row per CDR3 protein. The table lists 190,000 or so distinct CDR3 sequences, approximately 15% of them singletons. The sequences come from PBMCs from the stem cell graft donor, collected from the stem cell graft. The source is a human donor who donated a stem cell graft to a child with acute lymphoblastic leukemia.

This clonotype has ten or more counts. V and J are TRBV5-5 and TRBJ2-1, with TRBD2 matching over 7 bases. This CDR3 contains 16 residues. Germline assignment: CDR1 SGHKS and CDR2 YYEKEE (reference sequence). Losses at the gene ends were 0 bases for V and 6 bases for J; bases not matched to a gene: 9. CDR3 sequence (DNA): TGTGCCAGCAGCTTGGTCAGGGCTAGCGGTTTCAATGAGCAGTTCTTC. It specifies CASSLVRASGFNEQFF.

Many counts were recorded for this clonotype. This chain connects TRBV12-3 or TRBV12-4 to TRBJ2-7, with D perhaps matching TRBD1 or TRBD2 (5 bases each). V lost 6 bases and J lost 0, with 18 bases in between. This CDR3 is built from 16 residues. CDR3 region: CASSPEGPSGSYEQYF. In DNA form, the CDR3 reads TGTGCCAGCAGCCCCGAGGGGCCCTCGGGCTCCTACGAGCAGTACTTC.

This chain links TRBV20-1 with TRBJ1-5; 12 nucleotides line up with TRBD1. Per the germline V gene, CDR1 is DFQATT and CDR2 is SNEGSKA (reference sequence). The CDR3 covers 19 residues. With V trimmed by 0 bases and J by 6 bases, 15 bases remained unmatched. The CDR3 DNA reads TGCAGTGCTAGAGATTACGCGCCCACGGGACAGGGGGCAACTCAGCCCCAGCATTTT. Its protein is CSARDYAPTGQGATQPQHF.

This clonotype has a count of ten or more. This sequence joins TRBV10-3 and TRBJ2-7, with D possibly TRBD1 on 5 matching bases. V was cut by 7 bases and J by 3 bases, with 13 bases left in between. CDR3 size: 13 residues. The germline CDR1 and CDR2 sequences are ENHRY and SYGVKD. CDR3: CAITKSTDYEQYF. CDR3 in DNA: TGTGCCATCACAAAATCGACAGACTACGAGCAGTACTTC.

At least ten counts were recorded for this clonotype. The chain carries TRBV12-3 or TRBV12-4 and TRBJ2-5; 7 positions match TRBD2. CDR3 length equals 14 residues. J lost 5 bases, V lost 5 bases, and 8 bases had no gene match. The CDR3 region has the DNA TGTGCCAGCAGTCTTAGCGTCGGGAGGGAGACCCAGTACTTC. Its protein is CASSLSVGRETQYF.

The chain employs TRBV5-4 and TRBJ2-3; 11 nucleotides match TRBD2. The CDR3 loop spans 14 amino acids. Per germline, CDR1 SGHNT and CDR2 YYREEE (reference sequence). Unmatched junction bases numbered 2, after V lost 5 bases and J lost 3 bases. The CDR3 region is CASRGLADTDTQYF. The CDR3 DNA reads TGTGCCAGCAGGGGACTAGCGGATACAGATACGCAGTATTTT.

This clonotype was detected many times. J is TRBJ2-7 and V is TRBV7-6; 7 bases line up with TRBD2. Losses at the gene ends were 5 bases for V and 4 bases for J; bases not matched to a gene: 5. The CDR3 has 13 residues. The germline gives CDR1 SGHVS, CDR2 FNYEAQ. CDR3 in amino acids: CASSPRDYYEQYF. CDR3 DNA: TGTGCCAGCAGCCCCAGGGACTATTACGAGCAGTACTTC. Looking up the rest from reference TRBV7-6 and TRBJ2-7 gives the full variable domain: GAGVSQSPRYKVTKRGQDVALRCDPISGHVSLYWYRQALGQGPEFLTYFNYEAQQDKSGLPNDRFSAERPEGSISTLTIQRTEQRDSAMYRCASSPRDYYEQYFGPGTRLTVT.

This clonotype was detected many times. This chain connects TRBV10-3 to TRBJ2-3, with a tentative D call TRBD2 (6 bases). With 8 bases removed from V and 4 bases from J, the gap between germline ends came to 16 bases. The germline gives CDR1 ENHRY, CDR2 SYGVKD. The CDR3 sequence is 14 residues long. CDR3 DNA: TGTGCCATCGGCCTGGCGGGGAACGCAGATACGCAGTATTTT. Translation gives CAIGLAGNADTQYF.

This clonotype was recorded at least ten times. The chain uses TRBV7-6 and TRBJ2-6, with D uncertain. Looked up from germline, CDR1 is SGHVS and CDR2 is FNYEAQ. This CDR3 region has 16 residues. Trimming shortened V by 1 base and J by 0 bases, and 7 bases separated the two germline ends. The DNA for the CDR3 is TGTGCCAGCAGCTTAGGGTGGGGCTCTGGGGCCAACGTCCTGACTTTC. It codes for CASSLGWGSGANVLTF.

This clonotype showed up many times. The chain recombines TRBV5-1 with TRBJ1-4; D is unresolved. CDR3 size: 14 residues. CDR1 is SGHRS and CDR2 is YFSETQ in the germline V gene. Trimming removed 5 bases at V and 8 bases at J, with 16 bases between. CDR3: CASSPGSEGEKLFF. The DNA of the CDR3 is TGCGCCAGCAGTCCCGGGAGTGAAGGCGAAAAACTGTTTTTT.

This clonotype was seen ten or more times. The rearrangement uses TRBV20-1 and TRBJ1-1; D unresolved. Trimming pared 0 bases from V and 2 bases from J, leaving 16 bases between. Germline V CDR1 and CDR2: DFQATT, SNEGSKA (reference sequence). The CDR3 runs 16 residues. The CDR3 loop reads CSARDFLALGNTEAFF. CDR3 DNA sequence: TGCAGTGCTAGAGATTTCCTGGCATTAGGTAACACTGAAGCTTTCTTT.

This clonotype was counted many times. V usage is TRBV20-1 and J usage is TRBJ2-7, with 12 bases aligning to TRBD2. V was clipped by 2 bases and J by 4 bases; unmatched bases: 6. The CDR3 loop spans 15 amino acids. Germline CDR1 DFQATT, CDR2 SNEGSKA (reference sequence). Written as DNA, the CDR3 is TGCAGTGCTAGAAGGACTAGCGGGACACCTTACGAGCAGTACTTC. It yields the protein CSARRTSGTPYEQYF.

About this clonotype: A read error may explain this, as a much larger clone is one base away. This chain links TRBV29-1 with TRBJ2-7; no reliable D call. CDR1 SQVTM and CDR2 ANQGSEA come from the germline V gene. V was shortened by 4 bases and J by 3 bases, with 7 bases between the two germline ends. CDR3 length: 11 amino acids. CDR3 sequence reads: CSVVVVYEQYF. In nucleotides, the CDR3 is TGCAGCGTTGTTGTGGTCTACGAGCAGTACTTC.

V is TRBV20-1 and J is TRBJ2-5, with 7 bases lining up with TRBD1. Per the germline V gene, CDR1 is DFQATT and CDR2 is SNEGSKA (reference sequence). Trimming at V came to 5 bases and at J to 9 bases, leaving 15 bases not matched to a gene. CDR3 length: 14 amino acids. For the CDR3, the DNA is TGCAGTGCTGAAGAATTCAGGGGGATTGTGGCCCAGTACTTC. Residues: CSAEEFRGIVAQYF.

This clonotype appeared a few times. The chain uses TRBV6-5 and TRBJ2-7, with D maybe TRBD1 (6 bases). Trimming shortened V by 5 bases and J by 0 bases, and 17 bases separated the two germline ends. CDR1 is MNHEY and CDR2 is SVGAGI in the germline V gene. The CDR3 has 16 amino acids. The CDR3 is CASSGRGGPSSYEQYF. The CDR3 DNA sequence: TGTGCCAGCAGTGGGAGAGGGGGACCCAGCTCCTACGAGCAGTACTTC.

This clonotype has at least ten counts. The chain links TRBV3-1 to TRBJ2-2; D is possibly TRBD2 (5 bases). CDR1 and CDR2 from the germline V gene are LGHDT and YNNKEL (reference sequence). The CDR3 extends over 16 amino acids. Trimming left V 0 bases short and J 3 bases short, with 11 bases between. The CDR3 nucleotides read TGTGCCAGCAGCCAAGATCTAAGCGGTCACACCGGGGAGCTGTTTTTT. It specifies CASSQDLSGHTGELFF.

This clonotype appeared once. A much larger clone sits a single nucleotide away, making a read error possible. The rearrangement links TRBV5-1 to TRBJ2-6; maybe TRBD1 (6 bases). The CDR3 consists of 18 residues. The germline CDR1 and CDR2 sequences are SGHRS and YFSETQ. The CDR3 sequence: CASSRTGPTPSGANGLTF. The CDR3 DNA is TGCGCCAGCAGCCGTACAGGGCCGACTCCCTCTGGGGCCAACGGCCTGACTTTC.

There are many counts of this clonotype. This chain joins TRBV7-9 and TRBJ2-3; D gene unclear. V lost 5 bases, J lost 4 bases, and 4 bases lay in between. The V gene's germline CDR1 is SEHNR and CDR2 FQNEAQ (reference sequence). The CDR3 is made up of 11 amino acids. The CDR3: CASSPPDTQYF. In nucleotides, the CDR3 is TGTGCCAGCAGCCCCCCAGATACGCAGTATTTT. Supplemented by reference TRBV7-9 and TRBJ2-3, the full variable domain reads DTGVSQNPRHKITKRGQNVTFRCDPISEHNRLYWYRQTLGQGPEFLTYFQNEAQLEKSRLLSDRFSAERPKGSFSTLEIQRTEQGDSAMYLCASSPPDTQYFGPGTRLTVL.

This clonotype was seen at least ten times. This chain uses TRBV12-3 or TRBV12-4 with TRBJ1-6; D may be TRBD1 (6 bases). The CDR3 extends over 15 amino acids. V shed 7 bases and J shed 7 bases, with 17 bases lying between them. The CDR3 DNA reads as TGTGCCAGCAACCGAATGGGGGGACACAATTCACCCCTCCACTTT. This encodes CASNRMGGHNSPLHF.

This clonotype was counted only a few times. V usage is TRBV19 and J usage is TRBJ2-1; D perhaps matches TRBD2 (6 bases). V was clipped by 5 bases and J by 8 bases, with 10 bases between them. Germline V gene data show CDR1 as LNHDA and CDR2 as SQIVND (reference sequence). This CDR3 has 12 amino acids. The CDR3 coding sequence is TGTGCCAGTAGTCCATGGGGGGATGAGCAGTTCTTC. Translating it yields CASSPWGDEQFF.

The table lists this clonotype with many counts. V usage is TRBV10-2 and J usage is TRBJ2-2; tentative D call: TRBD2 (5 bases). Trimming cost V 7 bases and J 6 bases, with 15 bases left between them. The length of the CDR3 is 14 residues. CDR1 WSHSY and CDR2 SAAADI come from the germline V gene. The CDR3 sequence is CASKKSGWAGELFF. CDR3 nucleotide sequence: TGCGCCAGCAAAAAATCGGGGTGGGCCGGGGAGCTGTTTTTT.

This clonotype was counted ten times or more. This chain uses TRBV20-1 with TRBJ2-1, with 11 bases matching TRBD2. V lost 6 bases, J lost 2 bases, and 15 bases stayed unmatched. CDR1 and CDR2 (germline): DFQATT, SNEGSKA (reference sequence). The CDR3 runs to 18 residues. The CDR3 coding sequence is TGCAGTGCCACGCCGGGACTAGCGGTAGGGATCCCCTACAATGAGCAGTTCTTC. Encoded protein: CSATPGLAVGIPYNEQFF.